Detailed here is one T cell receptor beta chain. The target antigen is unknown. Being one base from a much bigger clone, this may be a read error. Germline V gene data show CDR1 as ENHRY and CDR2 as SYGVKD. The CDR3 covers 14 residues. TCRdb independently ran MiXCR on the RT-PCR reads; one entry per CDR3 protein. The sample carries 540,000 or so distinct CDR3 sequences, over 10% recorded once. The source of the sample is a study of response to subunit inactivated influenza vaccine. Findings and caveats of the study: The authors suggested that few new T cells are recruited per seasonal influenza vaccination.

The receptor comes from a man between 45 and 60 years old who received an inactivated influenza vaccine. The material sequenced was PBMCs from blood, taken roughly 46 days after vaccination. J is TRBJ1-6 and V is TRBV10-3; 9 nucleotides agree with TRBD1. CDR3 protein: CDISTGTGFSPLHF. CDR3 DNA sequence: TGTGACATCAGTACCGGGACAGGGTTTTCACCCCTCCACTTT.